This TCR beta chain was sequenced for a study of blood T cell repertoires in COVID-19. Study overall: Researchers got acute and convalescent COVID-19 samples from the United States, Italy and Spain.

V shed 1 base and J shed 8 bases, with 12 bases lying between them. CDR3 length: 15 amino acids. Germline-derived CDR1 and CDR2 are SGHVS and FQNEAQ. Original processing methods: Quantification of nucleated cells was approximated via reference gene primer amplification. Sequencing used immunoSEQ multiplex PCR; TCRdb keeps in-frame clones, though not all of them. V, J and clone size reflect that table, while D and trimming were determined from the DNA. The data show approximately 90,000 clones, with approximately 88% seen just once and over 0.45% held by the top ten. This clonotype was obtained from a man between 60 and 75 years old with acute or convalescent COVID-19. This chain joins TRBV7-8 and TRBJ1-6; D remains unclear. Source material: peripheral blood. CDR3 DNA: TGTGCCAGCAGCTTAGTACAGAATACTCATTCACCCCTCCACTTT. Translated: CASSLVQNTHSPLHF.